A selection of T cell receptor beta chains follows, all from one sample in a study of T cell responses to AZD1222 COVID-19 vaccine. Here immunoSEQ multiplex PCR was the method, and the copy in TCRdb shows in-frame clones only, minus some. The sample has 90,000 to 95,000 clones; 85% to 90% are singletons. Sequencing was performed on peripheral blood, taken on day 0 of AZD1222 vaccination. Receptor source: an adult in good health. The CDR3 runs from the conserved cysteine through the conserved F or W. A D gene is named only where the DNA matches it firmly. Only part of the rows carry a size: once, few, many, or a class if the clone is expanded.

>TRBJ2-7|TRBV7-8|NA|NA
TGTGCCAGCAGCCCTTACAGTGCCGAGCAGTACTTC
CASSPYSAEQYF
>TRBJ1-2|TRBV5-1|NA|NA
TGCGCCAGCAGCTTGGTTTTTGGGGGGAACTATGGCTACACCTTC
CASSLVFGGNYGYTF
>TRBJ1-1|TRBV19|NA|NA
TGTGCCAGTAGCGCCGGTACGGTGAACACTGAAGCTTTCTTT
CASSAGTVNTEAFF
>TRBJ1-1|TRBV29-1|TRBD1|NA
TGCAGCGTTGCCAGGGACAGCCAATCGAACACTGAAGCTTTCTTT
CSVARDSQSNTEAFF
>TRBJ2-3|TRBV9|TRBD2|NA
TGTGCCAGCAGCGTCCTACTAGCGCCCCCGCAGTATTTT
CASSVLLAPPQYF
>TRBJ1-3|TRBV3-1/TRBV3-2|NA|once
TGTGCCAGCAGCCTAAGGGTCGGAAACACCATATATTTT
CASSLRVGNTIYF
>TRBJ1-2|TRBV19|TRBD1|NA
TGTGCCAGTAGTCCCCCGGGACAGGGGATAGCAGGCTACACCTTC
CASSPPGQGIAGYTF
>TRBJ2-7|TRBV5-1|NA|NA
TGCGCCAGCAGCTTTAGTAACGGGTGGTCCTACGAGCAGTACTTC
CASSFSNGWSYEQYF
>TRBJ1-2|TRBV15|NA|NA
TGTGCCACCAGCAGAGGGGGGGAGGTCTATGGCTACACCTTC
CATSRGGEVYGYTF
>TRBJ2-7|TRBV9|NA|NA
TGTGCCAGCAGCGCTCCAACCTACGAGCAGTACTTC
CASSAPTYEQYF
>TRBJ1-1|TRBV5-1|NA|NA
TGCGCCAGCAGCTTGGGACCGAACACTGAAGCTTTCTTT
CASSLGPNTEAFF
>TRBJ2-2|TRBV5-1|TRBD1|NA
TGCGCCAGCAGAAACACAGGGGGCGCGGGGGAGCTGTTTTTT
CASRNTGGAGELFF
>TRBJ2-7|TRBV7-9|TRBD2|NA
TGTGCCAGCAGCCCCGGGGGAGCGGGATCCTACGAGCAGTACTTC
CASSPGGAGSYEQYF
>TRBJ1-5|TRBV15|TRBD1|NA
TGTGCCACCAGCAGAGAGTTAACAGGGGCTCAGCCCCAGCATTTT
CATSRELTGAQPQHF
>TRBJ2-7|TRBV9|TRBD1|NA
TGTGCCAGCGCACAGGGGGTCGAGCAGTACTTC
CASAQGVEQYF
>TRBJ2-3|TRBV28|NA|NA
TGTGCCAGCAGTTTACCCCAGGGAGGAACAGATACGCAGTATTTT
CASSLPQGGTDTQYF
>TRBJ2-7|TRBV6-5|TRBD2|NA
TGTGCCAGAAGGGTGCGGGAGGGCTCTCCCTACGAGCAGTACTTC
CARRVREGSPYEQYF
>TRBJ1-5|TRBV2|NA|few
TGTGCCAGCCGAGGGACAATCGACGGTCAGCCCCAGCATTTT
CASRGTIDGQPQHF
>TRBJ2-2|TRBV6-1|NA|NA
TGTGCCAGCAGTGAATTCCACATTCCCGCGAACACCGGGGAGCTGTTTTTT
CASSEFHIPANTGELFF
>TRBJ2-2|TRBV3-1/TRBV3-2|NA|NA
TGTGCCAGCAGCCAAGTGGGGCGAGGGGGGAACGGGGAGCTGTTTTTT
CASSQVGRGGNGELFF
>TRBJ2-7|TRBV6-6|TRBD1|NA
TGTGCCAGCAGTTACGGGGGACAGTCTGGGGAGCAGTACTTC
CASSYGGQSGEQYF
>TRBJ2-2|TRBV6-2/TRBV6-3|NA|NA
TGTGCCAGCAGCTCTGTACAGGGGAACACCGGGGAGCTGTTTTTT
CASSSVQGNTGELFF
>TRBJ2-7|TRBV10-3|TRBD1|NA
TGTGCCATCAGTGACCTCCTCGCGACAGGGAAGTACGAGCAGTACTTC
CAISDLLATGKYEQYF
>TRBJ2-4|TRBV6-6|NA|NA
TGTGCCAGCAGCCCCGGACGGGAGCTAGCCAAAAACATTCAGTACTTC
CASSPGRELAKNIQYF
>TRBJ2-7|TRBV19|NA|NA
TGTGCCAGTAGTCCGAAGTCGGGGAAGGGTAACTACGAGCAGTACTTC
CASSPKSGKGNYEQYF
>TRBJ2-7|TRBV27|NA|NA
TGTGCCAGCAGTTATCGTCCGGCAGCCTCCTACGAGCAGTACTTC
CASSYRPAASYEQYF
>TRBJ2-1|TRBV2|NA|NA
TGTGCCAGCAGTGAAGCGCTTCGACAGTCCTACAATGAGCAGTTCTTC
CASSEALRQSYNEQFF
>TRBJ2-2|TRBV7-9|TRBD2|NA
TGTGCCAGCAGCTTTTCTGGACTAGCCACCGGGGAGCTGTTTTTT
CASSFSGLATGELFF
>TRBJ1-1|TRBV19|TRBD1|NA
TGTGCCAGTAGTATCAGGGGGATGAACACTGAAGCTTTCTTT
CASSIRGMNTEAFF
>TRBJ1-1|TRBV10-3|NA|NA
TGTGCCATCAGTGGGGAGGGTTGGAACACTGAAGCTTTCTTT
CAISGEGWNTEAFF
>TRBJ1-2|TRBV2|TRBD1|NA
TGTGCCAGCAATACCTTCCAACAGGGGCACGGCTACACCTTC
CASNTFQQGHGYTF
>TRBJ2-7|TRBV6-5|TRBD1|NA
TGTGCCAGCAGTTGGGGACAGGGGGAAAGCTCCTACGAGCAGTACTTC
CASSWGQGESSYEQYF
>TRBJ2-3|TRBV3-1/TRBV3-2|NA|NA
TGTGCCAGCAGCCAAGATCTTGGGGTGTCCACAGATACGCAGTATTTT
CASSQDLGVSTDTQYF
>TRBJ1-2|TRBV7-3|NA|NA
TGTGCCAGCAGCTTGGGAGGGGGAGCCAACTATGGCTACACCTTC
CASSLGGGANYGYTF
>TRBJ1-4|TRBV5-1|NA|NA
TGCGCCAGCAGCTTTGGCAGGGACGAAAAACTGTTTTTT
CASSFGRDEKLFF
>TRBJ1-3|TRBV30|NA|NA
TGTGCCTGGGGGAGGGCCAGGGCCAGGAACACCATATATTTT
CAWGRARARNTIYF
>TRBJ1-2|TRBV10-3|TRBD1|NA
TGTGCCATCAGTGAGCCAGGGGGCGATGGGAACTATGGCTACACCTTC
CAISEPGGDGNYGYTF
>TRBJ2-3|TRBV2|TRBD2|NA
TGTGCCAGCAGTCGACTAGCGGGGGGGCCCGGCACAGATACGCAGTATTTT
CASSRLAGGPGTDTQYF
>TRBJ2-6|TRBV7-3|TRBD2|NA
TGTGCCAGCAGCGTAACCGGGACTAGCGGTTACTCTGGGGCCAACGTCCTGACTTTC
CASSVTGTSGYSGANVLTF
>TRBJ1-3|TRBV7-8|TRBD1|NA
TGTGCCAGCAGCCGGGACAGGGCCGGCTCTGGAAACACCATATATTTT
CASSRDRAGSGNTIYF
>TRBJ1-2|TRBV5-1|NA|once
TGCGCCAGCAGCCGATCCGAGGCCCCCTATGGCTACACCTTC
CASSRSEAPYGYTF
>TRBJ1-3|TRBV6-6|NA|NA
TGTGCCAGCAGGCCGACAGACTCTGGAAACACCATATATTTT
CASRPTDSGNTIYF
>TRBJ2-7|TRBV6-5|NA|NA
TGTGCCAGCAGTTACGACGGTTACGAGCAGTACTTC
CASSYDGYEQYF
>TRBJ2-3|TRBV2|TRBD2|NA
TGTGCCAGCAGTGAATGGGGACTAGCGGGGGGTAAAACAGATACGCAGTATTTT
CASSEWGLAGGKTDTQYF
>TRBJ2-5|TRBV30|NA|NA
TGTGCCTGGAGTGTGGGGGCCGAGACCCAGTACTTC
CAWSVGAETQYF
>TRBJ2-7|TRBV5-5|NA|NA
TGTGCCAGCAGCGGAGGATCCCGGGGCACCTACGAGCAGTACTTC
CASSGGSRGTYEQYF
>TRBJ2-2|TRBV28|NA|NA
TGTGCCAGCAAGAAGTCTAGATTCAACACCGGGGAGCTGTTTTTT
CASKKSRFNTGELFF
>TRBJ2-1|TRBV5-1|TRBD1|NA
TGCGCCAGCAGCTTGAGGCGGGGACAGGGGTGGAATGAGCAGTTCTTC
CASSLRRGQGWNEQFF
>TRBJ2-1|TRBV5-8|NA|NA
TGTGCCAGCAGCTCCCGGACCACGCTCAATGAGCAGTTCTTC
CASSSRTTLNEQFF
>TRBJ2-5|TRBV7-3|TRBD2|NA
TGTGCCAGCAGCCCAGAGGGACTAGCGGGAGGAGAGACCCAGTACTTC
CASSPEGLAGGETQYF